The source of this T cell receptor beta chain is a study of T-cell reconstitution after alpha-beta-depleted transplantation in children. Details on this clonotype: Its matching antigen is unknown.

Study-level points and caveats: Several hundred rapidly expanded clones from non-depleted graft cells reportedly supplied alpha-beta T cells about two months post-transplant.

During its preparation, the TCRbeta library received unique molecular identifiers. TCRdb re-analysed the PCR reads in MiXCR, keeping a single row per CDR3 protein. The sample has fewer than 700,000 distinct CDR3 sequences, approximately 12% seen once. Source: PBMCs, mostly from graft donor cells, taken 360 days after TCRalphabeta/CD19-depleted stem cell transplant. The clonotype originates from a male patient between 10 and 17 years old who had a stem cell transplant for acute myeloid leukemia, so the T cells may come from the graft donor.

CDR3 amino acids: CSAGGTEQDTQYF. As DNA, the CDR3 is TGCAGTGCTGGAGGGACAGAACAAGATACGCAGTATTTT. V usage is TRBV20-1 and J usage is TRBJ2-3; TRBD1 is a possible D gene (7 bases). The CDR3 extends over 13 amino acids. V lost 5 bases to trimming and J lost 5 bases, with 14 bases between them. Germline V gene lookup returns CDR1 DFQATT and CDR2 SNEGSKA (reference sequence).